This T cell receptor beta chain was identified in a study of blood T cell repertoires in COVID-19. Study summary: There were acute and convalescent COVID-19 samples, and they came from the United States, Italy and Spain. Sources were T cells, B-cell-depleted T cells, or PBMCs; the material itself was cDNA or gDNA.

In the original workflow: Amplification with reference gene primers provided the estimates of nucleated cell counts. Assay used: immunoSEQ multiplex PCR; TCRdb lists only in-frame clones, some missing. The V and J calls and the clone size are those of that table, but D and trimming were determined from the DNA. This sample has tens of thousands of clones, with under 90% found just once. The sample was peripheral blood. This clonotype originated in a man in his sixties or seventies with active or convalescent COVID-19.

DNA for the CDR3: TGTGCCAGCAGCCGAGATCAGAACACTGAAGCTTTCTTT. It codes for CASSRDQNTEAFF. The chain combines TRBV7-2 with TRBJ1-1; D uncertain. The CDR3 is 13 residues long. Between the trimmed V and J ends, which lost 5 bases and 1 base, there was a span of 8 bases. Germline-derived CDR1 and CDR2 are SGHTA and FQGNSA.